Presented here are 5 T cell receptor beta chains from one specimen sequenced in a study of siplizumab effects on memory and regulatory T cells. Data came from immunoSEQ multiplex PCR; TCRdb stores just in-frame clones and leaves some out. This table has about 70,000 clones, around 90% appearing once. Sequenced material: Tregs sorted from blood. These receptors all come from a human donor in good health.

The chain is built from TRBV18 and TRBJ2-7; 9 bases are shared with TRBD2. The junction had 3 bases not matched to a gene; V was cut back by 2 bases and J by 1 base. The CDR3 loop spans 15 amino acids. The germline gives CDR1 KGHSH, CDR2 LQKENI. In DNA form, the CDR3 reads TGTGCCAGCTCACCAGGACTAGCGAATTCCTACGAGCAGTACTTC. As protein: CASSPGLANSYEQYF.

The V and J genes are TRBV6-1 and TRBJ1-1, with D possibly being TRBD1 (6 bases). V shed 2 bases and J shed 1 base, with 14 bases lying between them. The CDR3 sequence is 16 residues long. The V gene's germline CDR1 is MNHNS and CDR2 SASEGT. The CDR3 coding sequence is TGTGCCAGCAGTGAACTGGGCAGGGGACAGAACACTGAAGCTTTCTTT. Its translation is CASSELGRGQNTEAFF.

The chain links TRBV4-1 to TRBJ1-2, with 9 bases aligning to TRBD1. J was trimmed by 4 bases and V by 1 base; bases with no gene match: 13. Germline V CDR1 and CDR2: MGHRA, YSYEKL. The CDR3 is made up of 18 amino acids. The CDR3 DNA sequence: TGCGCCAGCAGCCAAGGACTAAGGGACAGGGCGCTAGGCTATGGCTACACCTTC. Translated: CASSQGLRDRALGYGYTF.

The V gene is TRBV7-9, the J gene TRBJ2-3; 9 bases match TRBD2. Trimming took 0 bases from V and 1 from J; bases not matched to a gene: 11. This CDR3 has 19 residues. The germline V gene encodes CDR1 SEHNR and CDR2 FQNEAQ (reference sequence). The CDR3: CASSLAWREGRDGTDTQYF. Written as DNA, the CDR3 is TGTGCCAGCAGCTTAGCTTGGCGGGAGGGCCGAGACGGCACAGATACGCAGTATTTT.

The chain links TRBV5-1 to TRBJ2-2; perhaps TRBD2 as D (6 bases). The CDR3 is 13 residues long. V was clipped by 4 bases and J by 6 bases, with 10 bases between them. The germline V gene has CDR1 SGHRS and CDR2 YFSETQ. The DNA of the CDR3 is TGCGCCAGCAGCCCCCCGGGGGCCGGGGAGCTGTTTTTT. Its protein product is CASSPPGAGELFF.